Here is one T cell receptor (beta chain) with its context. Its antigen remains unidentified. This sample is drawn from a study of T cell responses to AZD1222 COVID-19 vaccine. Study-wide results and caveats: The repertoires were collected only after the peak T cell response. Only a handful of AZD1222 recipients, six or seven in all, had baseline seropositivity. Clonal diversity was possibly underestimated, and the donors were mostly white British, with more females.

The method was immunoSEQ multiplex PCR; TCRdb's version includes in-frame clones alone and lacks a portion of them. The sample contains tens of thousands of clones, 89% of which appear only once. CDR3 length: 13 amino acids. Germline lookup yields CDR1 GTSNPN and CDR2 SVGIG (reference sequence). Trimming removed 3 bases from V and 6 bases from J, with 15 bases in between. The sequence came from an adult in good health. V gene TRBV30 combines with J gene TRBJ2-7; the D gene is possibly TRBD1 (6 bases). The material was peripheral blood, obtained on day 0 of AZD1222 vaccination. The CDR3: CAWRYQGRVEQYF. The CDR3 coding sequence is TGTGCCTGGAGATATCAGGGGCGGGTCGAGCAGTACTTC. The full variable domain, its missing parts supplied by reference TRBV30 and TRBJ2-7, is SQTIHQWPATLVQPVGSPLSLECTVEGTSNPNLYWYRQAAGRGLQLLFYSVGIGQISSEVPQNLSASRPQDRQFILSSKKLLLSDSGFYLCAWRYQGRVEQYFGPGTRLTVT.